A single sample is the source of the 17 T cell receptor beta chains below, sequenced in a study of identical twins. Via MiXCR, TCRdb re-called the 5' RACE reads, giving one row per CDR3 protein. The table shows hundreds of thousands of distinct CDR3 sequences, with more than 6.5% occurring only once. These data are also associated with another study on yellow fever vaccine responses in identical twins.

What was sequenced was PBMCs. These receptors were collected from a young woman in good health.

This clonotype was seen a handful of times. The CDR3 here is CSARSGDNRFSYEQYF. The CDR3 bases are TGCAGTGCTAGAAGCGGGGACAATCGATTCTCCTACGAGCAGTACTTC. This rearrangement joins TRBV20-1 to TRBJ2-7; the D gene is possibly TRBD2 (7 bases). Germline lookup yields CDR1 DFQATT and CDR2 SNEGSKA (reference sequence). The CDR3 sequence is 16 residues long. V lost 2 bases and J lost 0, with 17 bases in between.

The rearrangement links TRBV10-3 to TRBJ2-5; tentatively, D is TRBD2 (5 bases). V shed 0 bases and J shed 2 bases, with 16 bases lying between them. Germline-derived CDR1 and CDR2 are ENHRY and SYGVKD. CDR3 length: 17 residues. CDR3 bases: TGTGCCATCAGTGAGTCTAGCATAGGGAGTTCGCAAGAGACCCAGTACTTC. It specifies CAISESSIGSSQETQYF.

The count of this clonotype is one. CDR3 nucleotide sequence: TGTGCCAGCTCCCTGGGACAGGGATTTATCTACGAGCAGTACTTC. Its protein product is CASSLGQGFIYEQYF. The chain recombines TRBV18 with TRBJ2-7, with 9 positions matching TRBD1. After removal of 6 bases from V and 3 bases from J, the junction contained 9 bases not matched to a gene. The CDR3 is made up of 15 amino acids. Germline V gives CDR1 KGHSH, CDR2 LQKENI.

This clonotype was counted only a few times. This chain uses TRBV20-1 with TRBJ2-2, with D uncertain. V lost 1 base and J lost 5, with 14 bases in between. This CDR3 contains 15 residues. Per germline, CDR1 DFQATT and CDR2 SNEGSKA (reference sequence). The CDR3 sequence is CSARGRAQLTGELFF. CDR3 nucleotide sequence: TGCAGTGCTAGAGGACGCGCTCAACTAACCGGGGAGCTGTTTTTT.

V is TRBV29-1 and J is TRBJ2-2; TRBD1 agrees at 8 bases. V gave up 6 bases and J gave up 1 base; unmatched junction bases: 7. Per the germline V gene, CDR1 is SQVTM and CDR2 is ANQGSEA. CDR3 length: 15 amino acids. This CDR3 is CSVSPGTGNTGELFF. The CDR3 coding sequence is TGCAGCGTGTCCCCCGGGACAGGGAACACCGGGGAGCTGTTTTTT.

Ten or more counts support this clonotype. CDR3 nucleotide sequence: TGTGCCAGCAGTTTCCGGAGCTCTGGGGCCAACGTCCTGACTTTC. This translates into CASSFRSSGANVLTF. The chain combines TRBV12-3 or TRBV12-4 with TRBJ2-6; D unclear. The CDR3 runs to 15 residues. Trimming took 3 bases from V and 0 from J, leaving 6 bases between them.

The sample holds many counts of this clonotype. The V call is TRBV3-1, the J call TRBJ2-7; D is unresolved. Germline V gene lookup returns CDR1 LGHDT and CDR2 YNNKEL (reference sequence). Trimming pared 2 bases from V and 5 bases from J, leaving 7 bases between. The CDR3 totals 12 residues. The CDR3 DNA reads TGTGCCAGCAGCCAAACGGACCACGAGCAGTACTTC. As protein: CASSQTDHEQYF.

This clonotype was detected a few times. The V gene is TRBV6-2 or TRBV6-3, the J gene TRBJ2-3, with 13 bases fitting TRBD2. The CDR3 spans 21 residues. With 6 bases clipped from V and 0 bases from J, the junction kept 18 bases outside the gene matches. CDR1 is MNHEY and CDR2 is SVGEGT in the germline V gene. CDR3 residues: CASSRTMVGTSGKGSTDTQYF. The CDR3 nucleotides are TGTGCCAGCAGCCGAACGATGGTCGGGACTAGCGGGAAGGGAAGCACAGATACGCAGTATTTT.

A note on this clonotype: Germline and junction disagree at one end, which may indicate a read error. The chain couples TRBV3-1 to TRBJ2-7, with 9 bases that match TRBD2. Germline-derived CDR1 and CDR2 are LGHDT and YNNKEL (reference sequence). The CDR3 consists of 16 residues. The CDR3 DNA reads as TGTGCCAGCAGACAAGCTGAAGCGGGAGGTCCCTACGAGCAGTACTTC. This gives the protein CASRQAEAGGPYEQYF.

The sample holds many counts of this clonotype. The chain has TRBV5-6 and TRBJ2-7; D perhaps matches TRBD1 (6 bases). The V end lost 2 bases, the J end lost 5 bases, and 11 bases lay between the germline ends. CDR3 length: 13 amino acids. Germline V gene sequence: CDR1 SGHDT, CDR2 YYEEEE. CDR3 loop: CASSFGGLDEQYF. CDR3 in DNA: TGTGCCAGCAGCTTTGGGGGCTTAGACGAGCAGTACTTC.

This clonotype appeared a few times. This chain's CDR3 is CAANAGANVLTF. CDR3 bases: TGTGCCGCCAACGCTGGGGCCAACGTCCTGACTTTC. The chain links TRBV7-9 to TRBJ2-6; D unclear. The CDR3 covers 12 residues. V was clipped by 11 bases and J by 2 bases, with 7 bases between them. Germline lookup yields CDR1 SEHNR and CDR2 FQNEAQ (reference sequence).

This rearrangement joins TRBV2 to TRBJ2-3, with D maybe TRBD1 (5 bases). Trimming pared 8 bases from V and 3 bases from J, leaving 12 bases between. Germline V lookup: CDR1 SNHLY, CDR2 FYNNEI. This CDR3 is 13 amino acids long. For the CDR3, the DNA is TGTGCCAGCCGAACGAAGGGGACAGATACGCAGTATTTT. It yields the protein CASRTKGTDTQYF.

This clonotype was seen many times. V and J are TRBV5-6 and TRBJ2-7, with a tentative D call TRBD1 (6 bases). The V gene's germline CDR1 is SGHDT and CDR2 YYEEEE. V dropped 0 bases and J dropped 3 bases, with 13 bases sitting between them. The CDR3 has 15 amino acids. The DNA for the CDR3 is TGTGCCAGCAGCTTGGATATACAGGGTAACTACGAGCAGTACTTC. As protein: CASSLDIQGNYEQYF.

This clonotype has a handful of counts. The V call is TRBV4-2, the J call TRBJ2-7, with D tentatively TRBD2 (7 bases). Germline values: CDR1 LGHNA, CDR2 YNFKEQ. Trimming shortened V by 3 bases and J by 8 bases, and 29 bases separated the two germline ends. This CDR3 spans 18 amino acids. This CDR3 reads CASSQDAGGRGGVTKQYF. The CDR3 DNA sequence: TGTGCCAGCAGCCAGGATGCTGGTGGGAGGGGGGGGGTTACGAAGCAGTACTTC.

The chain combines TRBV6-1 with TRBJ2-5, with TRBD2 matching 14 bases. Germline CDR1 reads MNHNS; CDR2 reads SASEGT. This CDR3 contains 16 residues. Losses at the gene ends were 7 bases for V and 5 bases for J; bases not matched to a gene: 9. CDR3 in amino acids: CASTRLAGGRVETQYF. For the CDR3, the DNA is TGTGCCAGCACTCGACTAGCGGGGGGGCGAGTGGAGACCCAGTACTTC.

The chain couples TRBV20-1 to TRBJ2-2, with 16 positions matching TRBD2. The CDR3 has 17 amino acids. Germline loops: CDR1 DFQATT, CDR2 SNEGSKA (reference sequence). V was pared by 4 bases and J by 2 bases, with 4 bases of the junction left unmatched. The CDR3 bases are TGCAGTGCTAAGGGGACTAGCGGGGGGGTAAACACCGGGGAGCTGTTTTTT. This gives the protein CSAKGTSGGVNTGELFF.

This clonotype was seen at least ten times. The rearrangement joins TRBV12-3 or TRBV12-4 to TRBJ1-5; D is unresolved. Trimming took 3 bases from V and 7 from J, leaving 13 bases between them. The CDR3 is 14 amino acids. The CDR3 sequence: CASSFGGFGQPQHF. CDR3 nucleotide sequence: TGTGCCAGCAGTTTCGGCGGGTTCGGGCAGCCCCAGCATTTT.